This TCR beta chain was identified in a study of beta chain features in type 1 diabetes. The whole isolated RNA underwent reverse transcription, so sequencing captured expressed TCRB transcripts. Libraries were prepared by immunoSEQ multiplex PCR; TCRdb keeps only in-frame clonotypes and omits some of them. The sample yields hundreds of thousands of clones, roughly 12% seen once. Naive, central memory, regulatory and stem cell-like memory cells within the CD4+ compartment were sorted using CD45RO/CCR7/CD25/CD127/CD95/CD27. Worth noting for this clone: The antigen is unknown.

Whole-study results and caveats: Naive, central memory and regulatory TCRB repertoires appeared more similar among patients than healthy donors. Shorter TCRB CDR3s, moderately but significantly so, marked every one of the four CD4+ subsets in Type 1 diabetes patients.

The germline CDR1 and CDR2 sequences are SGHVS and FNYEAQ. With 3 bases clipped from V and 6 bases from J, the junction kept 4 bases outside the gene matches. This CDR3 is built from 13 residues. The chain carries TRBV7-6 and TRBJ1-2, with 7 bases aligning to TRBD1. The sequencing sample was made of naive CD4+ T cells from blood. The source is a woman aged 18-30 years with type 1 diabetes. For the CDR3, the DNA is TGTGCCAGCAGCTTTAGTGGACAGGATGGCTACACCTTC. Amino acid sequence: CASSFSGQDGYTF.